This passage covers 14 T cell receptor beta chains from one sample sequenced in a study of blood T cells in healthy people across ages. For the second PCR, which ran for roughly 6 to 12 cycles, a sample-barcoded 5' primer and a J-beta primer mix were used. A single record per CDR3 protein comes from TCRdb applying MiXCR to the 5' RACE reads. The sample consists of approximately 1.5 million distinct CDR3 sequences, 30% to 35% of them appearing once. Sequencing was carried out using blood. The receptors shown here come from a woman aged 30 to 39 in good health.

Ten or more counts support this clonotype. This rearrangement joins TRBV20-1 to TRBJ2-6; 7 nucleotides agree with TRBD1. CDR3 size: 14 residues. Looked up from germline, CDR1 is DFQATT and CDR2 is SNEGSKA (reference sequence). V lost 6 bases, J lost 2 bases, and 4 bases stayed unmatched. CDR3 residues: CSAGQGAGANVLTF. The CDR3 DNA reads as TGCAGTGCCGGGCAGGGGGCTGGGGCCAACGTCCTGACTTTC.

The V call is TRBV20-1, the J call TRBJ2-7, with 9 nucleotides matching TRBD1. The DNA end is more similar to TRBJ2-5, so the J call may be wrong. Germline V CDR1 and CDR2: DFQATT, SNEGSKA (reference sequence). CDR3 size: 15 residues. The CDR3 sequence is CSATAGTGSPETQYF. CDR3 coding DNA: TGCAGTGCCACGGCCGGGACAGGGAGCCCAGAGACCCAGTACTTC.

This clonotype was observed at least ten times. This sequence joins TRBV4-1 and TRBJ2-5, with D possibly being TRBD1 (5 bases). V dropped 3 bases and J dropped 7 bases, with 18 bases sitting between them. Per the germline V gene, CDR1 is MGHRA and CDR2 is YSYEKL. CDR3 size: 15 residues. DNA of the CDR3: TGCGCCAGCAGCCACAGACCGGAAGGGGCTTTGACCCAGTACTTC. As protein: CASSHRPEGALTQYF.

Comments on this clonotype: The junction does not match germline at one end; this may be a read error. The chain employs TRBV9 and TRBJ2-1; D uncertain. Germline V CDR1 and CDR2: SGDLS, YYNGEE. The CDR3 covers 16 residues. The CDR3 here is CACSSQLGSSYNEQFF. In nucleotides, the CDR3 is TGTGCCTGCAGCTCCCAGTTGGGGTCCTCCTACAATGAGCAGTTCTTC.

The chain uses TRBV5-6 and TRBJ2-7, with 7 bases that match TRBD2. The CDR3 contains 14 residues. V was clipped by 0 bases and J by 3 bases; unmatched bases: 3. CDR1 and CDR2 from the germline V gene are SGHDT and YYEEEE. CDR3 sequence: CASSLGLAYYEQYF. CDR3 sequence (DNA): TGTGCCAGCAGCTTGGGACTAGCTTACTACGAGCAGTACTTC.

This clonotype was observed many times. The rearrangement links TRBV7-9 to TRBJ2-4, with 7 bases fitting TRBD1. The CDR3 is 14 residues long. After removal of 10 bases from V and 1 base from J, the junction contained 7 bases not matched to a gene. CDR1 is SEHNR and CDR2 is FQNEAQ in the germline V gene (reference sequence). CDR3 bases: TGTGCCACCCGACAGGGCGACGCCAAAAACATTCAGTACTTC. Protein sequence: CATRQGDAKNIQYF. The full variable domain, its missing parts supplied by reference TRBV7-9 and TRBJ2-4, is DTGVSQNPRHKITKRGQNVTFRCDPISEHNRLYWYRQTLGQGPEFLTYFQNEAQLEKSRLLSDRFSAERPKGSFSTLEIQRTEQGDSAMYLCATRQGDAKNIQYFGAGTRLSVL.

The table lists this clonotype with a few counts. V gene TRBV3-1 combines with J gene TRBJ2-3, with TRBD2 identical over 7 bases. The CDR3 has 16 residues. Germline-derived CDR1 and CDR2 are LGHDT and YNNKEL (reference sequence). Losses at the gene ends were 2 bases for V and 2 bases for J; bases not matched to a gene: 7. CDR3 in DNA: TGTGCCAGCAGCCAATTCCCTAGCGGAAACACAGATACGCAGTATTTT. Translated, it gives CASSQFPSGNTDTQYF.

This clonotype was recorded at least ten times. V usage is TRBV29-1 and J usage is TRBJ1-2; 8 nucleotides align to TRBD1. This CDR3 contains 13 residues. V shed 3 bases and J 4 bases; nucleotides not matched to a gene: 4. CDR1 and CDR2 (germline): SQVTM, ANQGSEA. The CDR3 DNA reads as TGCAGCGTTGACGACAGGGGACTCTATGGCTACACCTTC. Its translation: CSVDDRGLYGYTF. The full variable domain, rest sourced from reference TRBV29-1 and TRBJ1-2, is SAVISQKPSRDICQRGTSLTIQCQVDSQVTMMFWYRQQPGQSLTLIATANQGSEATYESGFVIDKFPISRPNLTFSTLTVSNMSPEDSSIYLCSVDDRGLYGYTFGSGTRLTVV.

This sequence joins TRBV13 and TRBJ2-5; 9 nucleotides line up with TRBD1. The DNA matches TRBJ2-7 better at its end, which makes the J call doubtful. This CDR3 is built from 14 residues. CDR1 PRHDT and CDR2 FYEKMQ come from the germline V gene (reference sequence). The CDR3 DNA reads as TGTGCCAGCAGCTGGGGACAGGGCAGCTTCGAGCAGTACTTC. Amino acids: CASSWGQGSFEQYF.

The chain carries TRBV5-5 and TRBJ1-4; tentative D call: TRBD1 (6 bases). CDR1 and CDR2 (germline): SGHKS, YYEKEE (reference sequence). V shed 4 bases and J shed 6 bases, with 16 bases lying between them. There are 15 residues in the CDR3. CDR3 protein: CASSPDRIKDEKLFF. CDR3 nucleotide sequence: TGTGCCAGCAGCCCAGACAGGATAAAGGATGAAAAACTGTTTTTT.

This clonotype was detected once. The rearrangement uses TRBV5-1 and TRBJ2-5; tentatively, D is TRBD2 (6 bases). Germline V CDR1 and CDR2: SGHRS, YFSETQ. With 0 bases removed from V and 3 bases from J, the gap between germline ends came to 15 bases. This CDR3 contains 16 residues. The CDR3 sequence is CASSLGNSGAKETQYF. The CDR3, as DNA: TGCGCCAGCAGCTTGGGAAATAGCGGAGCCAAAGAGACCCAGTACTTC.

This clonotype appeared a few times. The rearrangement links TRBV6-5 to TRBJ2-7; D uncertain. Germline V gene lookup returns CDR1 MNHEY and CDR2 SVGAGI. The CDR3 is made up of 14 amino acids. With 0 bases removed from V and 2 bases from J, the gap between germline ends came to 8 bases. The CDR3 nucleotides read TGTGCCAGCAGTTACTCAGGGCTTACCTACGAGCAGTACTTC. As protein: CASSYSGLTYEQYF.

This clonotype was seen more than once but under ten times. CDR3 sequence: CASSYLAGKSYEQYF. Written as DNA, the CDR3 is TGTGCCAGCAGTTACCTGGCAGGGAAATCCTACGAGCAGTACTTC. The genes are TRBV6-2 or TRBV6-3 and TRBJ2-7; perhaps TRBD1 as D (5 bases). The CDR3 covers 15 residues. With 2 bases removed from V and 1 base from J, the gap between germline ends came to 12 bases. CDR1 and CDR2 (germline): MNHEY, SVGEGT.

This sequence joins TRBV30 and TRBJ2-3; the match to TRBD2 covers 9 bases. With V trimmed by 3 bases and J by 3 bases, 7 bases remained unmatched. The length of the CDR3 is 15 residues. In germline, CDR1 is GTSNPN, CDR2 SVGIG (reference sequence). CDR3 residues: CAWRDGAGGTDTQYF. In DNA, the CDR3 is TGTGCCTGGAGAGATGGAGCGGGGGGAACAGATACGCAGTATTTT.